Presented here are 8 T cell receptor beta chains from one specimen sequenced in a study of OX40 agonist ivuxolimab in advanced cancers. The repertoire was sequenced with immunoSEQ multiplex PCR; TCRdb's copy has only in-frame clones and lacks some. The sample gives 65,000 to 95,000 clones, approximately 89% of which show up once; about 0.2% is in the top ten. Sequenced here: CD4+ or CD8+ T cells sorted from blood, sampled in a trial of the OX40 agonist ivuxolimab. The source of these receptors is an adult with an advanced solid tumor such as melanoma, head and neck, liver or kidney cancer.

The chain uses TRBV2 and TRBJ2-6; 9 nucleotides match TRBD1. This CDR3 is 19 amino acids long. V trimming: 5 bases; J trimming: 1 base; junction bases outside the gene matches: 12. The germline CDR1 and CDR2 sequences are SNHLY and FYNNEI. CDR3 coding DNA: TGTGCCAGCAGTAGGGCCGGGACAGGGTTAAAATCTGGGGCCAACGTCCTGACTTTC. Amino acids: CASSRAGTGLKSGANVLTF.

A single count supports this clone. The chain employs TRBV27 and TRBJ1-2, with 7 positions matching TRBD1. The CDR3 is 16 amino acids. The V and J ends lost 6 bases and 1 base, in that order; junction bases with no gene match: 11. In germline, CDR1 is MNHEY, CDR2 SMNVEV (reference sequence). The CDR3 sequence: CASRPPRRGGNYGYTF. In nucleotides, the CDR3 is TGTGCCAGCAGACCCCCCCGCAGGGGGGGTAACTATGGCTACACCTTC.

The chain is built from TRBV5-1 and TRBJ2-1; 7 nucleotides match TRBD2. Losses at the gene ends were 7 bases for V and 0 bases for J; bases not matched to a gene: 4. Per the germline V gene, CDR1 is SGHRS and CDR2 is YFSETQ. The CDR3 covers 14 residues. Here the CDR3 DNA reads TGCGCCAGCGGCGGGGGAAACTCCTACAATGAGCAGTTCTTC. Protein product: CASGGGNSYNEQFF.

The chain carries TRBV29-1 and TRBJ2-4; D is uncertain. The CDR3 sequence is 15 residues long. V was cut by 1 base and J by 1 base, with 11 bases left in between. Germline CDR1 is SQVTM and CDR2 is ANQGSEA. CDR3 sequence reads: CSVEVWLAAKNIQYF. CDR3 DNA sequence: TGCAGCGTTGAAGTATGGTTGGCGGCCAAAAACATTCAGTACTTC.

The J gene is TRBJ2-7, the V gene TRBV2; 7 nucleotides match TRBD1. The germline V gene has CDR1 SNHLY and CDR2 FYNNEI. The CDR3 has 13 residues. Trimming cost V 5 bases and J 6 bases; bases outside gene matches: 7. The CDR3 region is CASSYRGVAEQYF. In DNA form, the CDR3 reads TGTGCCAGCAGTTACAGGGGTGTGGCCGAGCAGTACTTC.

The chain carries TRBV6-1 and TRBJ2-5; tentatively, D is TRBD2 (5 bases). TRBJ2-7 matches the DNA end more closely, so the J call is doubtful. Germline V gene data show CDR1 as MNHNS and CDR2 as SASEGT. The CDR3 sequence is 14 residues long. The CDR3 DNA reads as TGTGCCAGTATGGCGGGCCCTGCAAGCTACGAGCAGTACTTC. Encoded protein: CASMAGPASYEQYF.

The chain carries TRBV11-2 and TRBJ2-1; tentatively, D is TRBD1 (6 bases). The CDR3 runs 16 residues. The V gene's germline CDR1 is SGHAT and CDR2 FQNNGV. Trimming removed 6 bases from V and 0 bases from J, with 15 bases in between. The CDR3 loop reads CASRPIRGSSYNEQFF. CDR3 coding DNA: TGTGCCAGCAGGCCAATTAGGGGGAGCTCCTACAATGAGCAGTTCTTC.

This chain connects TRBV6-6 to TRBJ1-6, with no clear D. CDR1 is MNHNY and CDR2 is SVGAGI in the germline V gene (reference sequence). V dropped 1 base and J dropped 8 bases, with 6 bases sitting between them. The length of the CDR3 is 13 residues. CDR3 protein: CASSYWRDSPLHF. The CDR3 nucleotides read TGTGCCAGCAGTTACTGGAGGGATTCACCCCTCCACTTT.